This is a list of T cell receptor beta chains from one sample in a study of OX40 agonist ivuxolimab in advanced cancers. Sequenced by immunoSEQ multiplex PCR; TCRdb stores in-frame clones only, minus some. The data hold about 27,000 clones, with roughly 85% observed a single time. Source: CD4+ or CD8+ T cells sorted from blood, taken in a trial of the OX40 agonist ivuxolimab. All receptors derive from an adult with an advanced solid tumor such as melanoma, head and neck, liver or kidney cancer. Each CDR3 is given with its conserved first and last residue. D genes are given only for firm matches. Only part of the rows carry a size: once, few, many, or a class if the clone is expanded.

j_call d_call v_call clone_size cdr3_nt cdr3_aa
TRBJ1-1 TRBD1 TRBV2 . TGTGCCAGCACCCAGGGGGGGCAACCCGAAGCTTTCTTT CASTQGGQPEAFF
TRBJ2-7 . TRBV19 . TGTGCCAGTAGTCACTCCCTGGAAGAGCAGTACTTC CASSHSLEEQYF
TRBJ2-1 . TRBV19 . TGTGCCAGTAGTGTAGGTCCTGGGGGTGGTAATGAGCAGTTCTTC CASSVGPGGGNEQFF
TRBJ2-7 TRBD1 TRBV5-6 once TGTGCCAGCAGCTCTGGACAGGATTTGTACGAGCAGTACTTC CASSSGQDLYEQYF
TRBJ2-7 . TRBV28 . TGTGCCAGCAGTTTACACAGCTCCTACGAGCAGTACTTC CASSLHSSYEQYF
TRBJ1-3 TRBD1 TRBV13 . TGTGCCAGCAGCGGGACAGGGGATGAAAGAAACACCATATATTTT CASSGTGDERNTIYF
TRBJ1-2 TRBD1 TRBV29-1 once TGCAGCGCGACAGGGGCGGGAGATTATGGCTACACCTTC CSATGAGDYGYTF
TRBJ2-1 TRBD2 TRBV11-2 once TGTGCCAGCAGCTTGGGACTAGCGGACTCCTACAATGAGCAGTTCTTC CASSLGLADSYNEQFF
TRBJ1-6 TRBD1 TRBV9 . TGTGCCAGCAGTTCCGGGACAGGGCGGTCACCCCTCCACTTT CASSSGTGRSPLHF
TRBJ1-5 . TRBV30 few TGTGCCTGGAGTGTAGGGGTCCAGCCCCAGCATTTT CAWSVGVQPQHF
TRBJ2-3 TRBD2 TRBV2 once TGTGCCAGCAGGGGGACTAGCGGGAGCACAGATACGCAGTATTTT CASRGTSGSTDTQYF
TRBJ2-3 TRBD2 TRBV4-1 . TGCGCCAGCAGCCAAGGAGAACTAGCGGGGGAGGCAGATACGCAGTATTTT CASSQGELAGEADTQYF
TRBJ2-7 TRBD1 TRBV11-3 . TGTGCCAGCAGCCCGAGACAGGGAGCAGCACACTACGAGCAGTACTTC CASSPRQGAAHYEQYF
TRBJ1-2 . TRBV6-5 once TGTGCCAGCAGGCCCGGAAACTATGGCTACACCTTC CASRPGNYGYTF
TRBJ2-2 TRBD1 TRBV19 few TGTGCCAGTAGTATCATGGCAGGGGGTGTCGGGGAGCTGTTTTTT CASSIMAGGVGELFF
TRBJ2-1 . TRBV7-2 . TGTGCCAGCAGCCTACTAGAGAGTCTCGATTCCAATGAGCAGTTCTTC CASSLLESLDSNEQFF
TRBJ1-3 TRBD1 TRBV5-4 medium-sized TGTGCCAGCAGCTCGGGACAGTCCACTGGAAACACCATATATTTT CASSSGQSTGNTIYF
TRBJ2-7 TRBD1 TRBV19 . TGTGCCAGTAGTCCGACAGGGGGGACCTACGAGCAGTACTTC CASSPTGGTYEQYF
TRBJ1-2 . TRBV28 once TGTGCCAGCAGTACCTTTGAGGGGTCTGGCTACACCTTC CASSTFEGSGYTF
TRBJ1-1 . TRBV27 . TGTGCCAGCAGCCAGACGCCGGACGGAGGACCAAACACTGAAGCTTTCTTT CASSQTPDGGPNTEAFF
TRBJ1-1 . TRBV27 . TGTGCCAGCAGTAAAGGACAGATCGCTGAAGCTTTCTTT CASSKGQIAEAFF
TRBJ2-7 TRBD1 TRBV30 . TGTGCCTGGAGGGGCAGGGGGACAGGGGTCCCGATTACGACCTACGAGCAGTACTTC CAWRGRGTGVPITTYEQYF
TRBJ2-7 TRBD1 TRBV10-1 . TGCGCCAGCTCGGACAGGGGGTTCCACGAGCAGTACTTC CASSDRGFHEQYF
TRBJ1-2 . TRBV19 . TGTGCCAGTAGTTATCAGGGCGACTATGGCTACACCTTC CASSYQGDYGYTF
TRBJ1-5 . TRBV6-1 . TGTGCCAGCAGTGAAGCGCCAGGGTACGATCAGCCCCAGCATTTT CASSEAPGYDQPQHF
TRBJ1-5 . TRBV6-1 few TGTGCCAGCAGTGAATTCAGTACGGTGGACAATCAGCCCCAGCATTTT CASSEFSTVDNQPQHF
TRBJ2-1 TRBD2 TRBV7-8 . TGTGCCAGCAGCTTAGAAGGCGGGGGGACCTACAATGAGCAGTTCTTC CASSLEGGGTYNEQFF
TRBJ1-1 . TRBV28 few TGTGCCAGCAGTTCTGACGAATGGAACACTGAAGCTTTCTTT CASSSDEWNTEAFF
TRBJ2-5 . TRBV4-1 . TGCGCCAGCAGCCAAGTGGTAGTAGCCGCCCAGTACTTC CASSQVVVAAQYF
TRBJ2-3 . TRBV2 . TGTGCCAGCAGTAGCCCGATACGAGGGAGCACAGATACGCAGTATTTT CASSSPIRGSTDTQYF
TRBJ1-1 TRBD1 TRBV19 . TGTGCCAGTAGTGGAGCCTCCGGGACAGGGGGCTCTGAAGCTTTCTTT CASSGASGTGGSEAFF
TRBJ2-1 . TRBV21-1 . TGTGCCAGCAGTTATTTGGGTTGTCAGTTCTTC CASSYLGCQFF
TRBJ2-1 TRBD1 TRBV11-3 . TGTGCCAGCAGCTTATCTGCAGGTGAGGGGGCGGCTAACAATGAGCAGTTCTTC CASSLSAGEGAANNEQFF
TRBJ2-5 . TRBV7-2 . TGTGCCAGCAGCCCCGGCCCCCAAGAGACCCAGTACTTC CASSPGPQETQYF
TRBJ1-1 . TRBV4-1 . TGCGCCAGCAGCCCCTCGGGGGGGGGAGCTTTCTTT CASSPSGGGAFF
TRBJ2-1 . TRBV11-3 . TGTGCCAGCAGCCTCGGGCCCCTTAGATACAATGAGCAGTTCTTC CASSLGPLRYNEQFF
TRBJ2-3 . TRBV9 . TGTGCCAGCAGCGTGCGAAGCGGCGCAGATACGCAGTATTTT CASSVRSGADTQYF
TRBJ2-3 TRBD2 TRBV7-9 . TGTGCCAGCAGCTCTCAAACATCGATGACTAGCGGGAGCACAGATACGCAGTATTTT CASSSQTSMTSGSTDTQYF
TRBJ1-1 . TRBV2 once TGTGCCAGCAGGAAGCTGAACACTGAAGCTTTCTTT CASRKLNTEAFF
TRBJ2-7 TRBD2 TRBV4-1 . TGCGCCAGCAGCCAAGCTAGCGGGGGTGCCTACGAGCAGTACTTC CASSQASGGAYEQYF
TRBJ1-6 . TRBV15 . TGTGCCACCAGCCGTCAAGCAGGGGACAATTCACCCCTCCACTTT CATSRQAGDNSPLHF
TRBJ2-7 . TRBV7-2 . TGTGCCAGCAGCTTCGTACTTGGCGAGCAGTACTTC CASSFVLGEQYF
TRBJ1-1 . TRBV7-3 . TGTGCCAGCAGCCCCTGGGTGGGCGCTGAAGCTTTCTTT CASSPWVGAEAFF
TRBJ2-7 TRBD2 TRBV4-3 . TGCGCCAGCAGCCCAGGACTAGCGGGGGGCTACGAGCAGTACTTC CASSPGLAGGYEQYF
TRBJ2-1 TRBD2 TRBV11-3 . TGTGCCAGCAGCTTAGCTAGGCGGGGGGGGAATGAGCAGTTCTTC CASSLARRGGNEQFF
TRBJ1-2 TRBD1 TRBV2 . TGTGCCAGCAGTGTGTACAGGGGTGGCTATGGCTACACCTTC CASSVYRGGYGYTF
TRBJ2-3 TRBD2 TRBV27 . TGTGCCAGCAGTTTGGGGAGCGGGGGGAGTGGTACGCAGTATTTT CASSLGSGGSGTQYF